The T cell receptor beta chain described here comes from a study of blood T cell repertoires in COVID-19. TCRdb keeps only in-frame clones here, not all; method: immunoSEQ multiplex PCR. This table has more than 300,000 clones, 90% appearing once. This clone has just one count. The origin of this receptor is a woman aged 40 to 49 with COVID-19, enrolled during active disease. Sequenced sample: peripheral blood.

The CDR3 DNA reads as TGTGCCAGCAGCTTGGGGACAGGGCGTGAAGCTTTCTTT. It translates to CASSLGTGREAFF. The chain recombines TRBV7-2 with TRBJ1-1; 9 positions agree with TRBD1. The CDR3 spans 13 residues. Germline V gene lookup returns CDR1 SGHTA and CDR2 FQGNSA. V trimming: 3 bases; J trimming: 7 bases; junction bases outside the gene matches: 3.